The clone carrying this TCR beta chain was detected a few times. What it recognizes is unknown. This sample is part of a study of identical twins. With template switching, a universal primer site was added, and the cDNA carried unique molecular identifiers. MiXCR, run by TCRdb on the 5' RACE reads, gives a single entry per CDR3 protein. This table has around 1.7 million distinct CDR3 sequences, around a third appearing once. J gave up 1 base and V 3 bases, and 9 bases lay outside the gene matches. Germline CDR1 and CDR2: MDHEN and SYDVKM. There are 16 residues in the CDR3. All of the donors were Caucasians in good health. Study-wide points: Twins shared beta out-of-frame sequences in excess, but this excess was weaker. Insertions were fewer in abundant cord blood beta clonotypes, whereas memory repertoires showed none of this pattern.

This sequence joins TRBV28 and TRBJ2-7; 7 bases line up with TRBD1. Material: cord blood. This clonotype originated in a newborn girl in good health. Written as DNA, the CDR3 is TGTGCCAGCAGTTTTATGTACAGGGGCGCATCCTACGAGCAGTACTTC. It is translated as CASSFMYRGASYEQYF.